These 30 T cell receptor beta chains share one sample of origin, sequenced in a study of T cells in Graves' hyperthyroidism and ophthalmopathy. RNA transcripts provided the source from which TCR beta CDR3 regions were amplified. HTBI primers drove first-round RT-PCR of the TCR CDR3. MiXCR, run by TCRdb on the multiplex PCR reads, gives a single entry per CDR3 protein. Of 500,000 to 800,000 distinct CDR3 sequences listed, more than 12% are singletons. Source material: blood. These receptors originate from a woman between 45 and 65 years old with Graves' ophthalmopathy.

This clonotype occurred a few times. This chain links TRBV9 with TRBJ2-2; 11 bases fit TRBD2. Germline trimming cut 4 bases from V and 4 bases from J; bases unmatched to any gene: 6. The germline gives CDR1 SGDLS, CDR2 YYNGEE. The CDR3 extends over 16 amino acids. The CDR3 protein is CASSPSSGRGTGELFF. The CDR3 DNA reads TGTGCCAGCAGCCCAAGTAGCGGGAGGGGCACCGGGGAGCTGTTTTTT.

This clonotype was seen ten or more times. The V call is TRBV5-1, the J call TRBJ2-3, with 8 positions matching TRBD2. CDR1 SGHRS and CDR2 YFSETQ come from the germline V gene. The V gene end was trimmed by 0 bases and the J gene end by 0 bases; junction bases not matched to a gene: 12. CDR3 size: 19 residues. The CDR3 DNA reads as TGCGCCAGCAGCTTGGCCTTGACTAGCGTAACAGATAGCACAGATACGCAGTATTTT. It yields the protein CASSLALTSVTDSTDTQYF.

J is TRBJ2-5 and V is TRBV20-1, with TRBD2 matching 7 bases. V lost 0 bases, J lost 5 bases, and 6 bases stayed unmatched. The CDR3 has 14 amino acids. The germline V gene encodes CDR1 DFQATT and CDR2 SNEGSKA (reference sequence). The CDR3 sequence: CSAREGSGLETQYF. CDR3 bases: TGCAGTGCTAGAGAAGGTAGCGGGTTGGAGACCCAGTACTTC.

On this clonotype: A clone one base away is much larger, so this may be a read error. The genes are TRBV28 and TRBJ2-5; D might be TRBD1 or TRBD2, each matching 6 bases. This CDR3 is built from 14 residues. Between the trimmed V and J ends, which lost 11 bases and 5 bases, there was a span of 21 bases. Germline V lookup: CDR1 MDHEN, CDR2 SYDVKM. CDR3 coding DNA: TGTGCCGACAATAAGGGGGGCATGGGGGAGACCCAGTACTTC. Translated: CADNKGGMGETQYF.

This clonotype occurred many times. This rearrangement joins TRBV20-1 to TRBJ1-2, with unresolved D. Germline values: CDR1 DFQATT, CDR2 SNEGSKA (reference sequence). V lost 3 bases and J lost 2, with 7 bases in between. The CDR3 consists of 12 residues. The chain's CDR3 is CSASRRNYGYTF. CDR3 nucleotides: TGCAGTGCTAGTAGGCGGAACTATGGCTACACCTTC.

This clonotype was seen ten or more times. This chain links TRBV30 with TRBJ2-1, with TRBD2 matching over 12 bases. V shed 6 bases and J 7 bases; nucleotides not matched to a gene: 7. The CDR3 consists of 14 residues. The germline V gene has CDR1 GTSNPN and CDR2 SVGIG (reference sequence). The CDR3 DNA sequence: TGTGCCTGTCGACTAGCGGGAGAACGGAATGAGCAGTTCTTC. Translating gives CACRLAGERNEQFF.

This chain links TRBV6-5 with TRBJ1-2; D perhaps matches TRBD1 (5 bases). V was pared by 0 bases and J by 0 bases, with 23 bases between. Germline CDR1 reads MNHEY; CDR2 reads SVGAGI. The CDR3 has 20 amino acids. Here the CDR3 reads CASSYSTADRDRRPNYGYTF. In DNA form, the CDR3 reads TGTGCCAGCAGTTACTCCACAGCCGACCGGGACCGCAGACCTAACTATGGCTACACCTTC.

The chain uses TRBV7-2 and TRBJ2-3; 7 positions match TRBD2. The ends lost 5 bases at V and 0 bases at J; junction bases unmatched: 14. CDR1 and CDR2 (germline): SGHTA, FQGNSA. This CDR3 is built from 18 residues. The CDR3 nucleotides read TGTGCCAGCAGCCACCCGGATATAGCGGGTTATAGCACAGATACGCAGTATTTT. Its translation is CASSHPDIAGYSTDTQYF.

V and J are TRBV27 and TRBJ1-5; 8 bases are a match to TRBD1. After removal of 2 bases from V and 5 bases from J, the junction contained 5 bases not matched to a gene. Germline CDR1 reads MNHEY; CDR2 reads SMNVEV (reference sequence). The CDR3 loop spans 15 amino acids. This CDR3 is CASSLAGGRDQPQHF. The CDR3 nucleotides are TGTGCCAGCAGTTTAGCAGGGGGCCGGGATCAGCCCCAGCATTTT.

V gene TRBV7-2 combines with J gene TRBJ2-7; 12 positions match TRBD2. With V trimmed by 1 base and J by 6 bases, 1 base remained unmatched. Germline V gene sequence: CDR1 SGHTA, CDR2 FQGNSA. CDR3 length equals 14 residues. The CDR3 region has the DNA TGTGCCAGCAGCTTAGTGACTAGCGGGGGCGAGCAGTACTTC. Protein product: CASSLVTSGGEQYF.

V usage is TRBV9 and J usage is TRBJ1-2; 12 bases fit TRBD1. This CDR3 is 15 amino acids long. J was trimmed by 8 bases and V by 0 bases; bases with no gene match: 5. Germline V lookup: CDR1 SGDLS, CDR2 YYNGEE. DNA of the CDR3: TGTGCCAGCAGCGTAGAGGGGACAGGGGGCTGGGGCTACACCTTC. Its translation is CASSVEGTGGWGYTF.

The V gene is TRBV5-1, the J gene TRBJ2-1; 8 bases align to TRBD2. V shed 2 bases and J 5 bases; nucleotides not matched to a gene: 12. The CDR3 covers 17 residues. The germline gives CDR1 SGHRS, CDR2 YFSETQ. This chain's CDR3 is CASSLPAGGRRNNEQFF. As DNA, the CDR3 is TGCGCCAGCAGCTTACCCGCCGGCGGGAGGAGGAACAATGAGCAGTTCTTC.

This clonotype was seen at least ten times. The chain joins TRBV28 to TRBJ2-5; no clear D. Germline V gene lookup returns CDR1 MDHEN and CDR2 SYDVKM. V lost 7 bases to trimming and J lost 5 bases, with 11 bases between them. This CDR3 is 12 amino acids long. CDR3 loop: CASNVGLETQYF. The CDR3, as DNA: TGTGCCAGCAATGTGGGCCTCGAGACCCAGTACTTC.

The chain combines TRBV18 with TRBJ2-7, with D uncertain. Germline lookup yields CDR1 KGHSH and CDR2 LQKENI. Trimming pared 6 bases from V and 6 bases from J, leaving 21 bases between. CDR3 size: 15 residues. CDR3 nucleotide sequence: TGTGCCAGCTCTCCCAAGAGGCAGGATGGAGCCGAGCAGTACTTC. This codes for CASSPKRQDGAEQYF. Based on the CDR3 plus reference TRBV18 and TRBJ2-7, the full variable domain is NAGVMQNPRHLVRRRGQEARLRCSPMKGHSHVYWYRQLPEEGLKFMVYLQKENIIDESGMPKERFSAEFPKEGPSILRIQQVVRGDSAAYFCASSPKRQDGAEQYFGPGTRLTVT.

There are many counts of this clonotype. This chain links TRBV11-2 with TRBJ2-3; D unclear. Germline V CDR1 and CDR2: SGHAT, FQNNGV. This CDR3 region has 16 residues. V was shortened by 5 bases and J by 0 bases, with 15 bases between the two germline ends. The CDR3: CASSPDGSPSTDTQYF. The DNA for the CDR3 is TGTGCCAGCAGCCCGGACGGCTCTCCCAGCACAGATACGCAGTATTTT.

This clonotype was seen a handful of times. CDR3 DNA sequence: TGCGCCAGCAGCTTGCTGGTGGGGGAGATGGACACCGGGGAGCTGTTTTTT. This gives the protein CASSLLVGEMDTGELFF. This chain connects TRBV5-1 to TRBJ2-2, with D possibly being TRBD1 or TRBD2 (5 bases each). This CDR3 is 17 amino acids long. The germline V and J ends were trimmed by 1 base and 3 bases, with 16 bases remaining between them. Germline V gene lookup returns CDR1 SGHRS and CDR2 YFSETQ.

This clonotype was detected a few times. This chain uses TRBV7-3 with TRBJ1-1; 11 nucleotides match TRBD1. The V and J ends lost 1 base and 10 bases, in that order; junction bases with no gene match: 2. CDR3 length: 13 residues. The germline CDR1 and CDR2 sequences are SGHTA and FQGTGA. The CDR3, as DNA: TGTGCCAGCAGCTTAAGAGGGACAGGGGGAGCTTTCTTT. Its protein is CASSLRGTGGAFF.

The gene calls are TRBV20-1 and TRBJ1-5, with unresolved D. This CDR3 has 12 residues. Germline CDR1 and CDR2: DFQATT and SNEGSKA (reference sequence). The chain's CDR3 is CSPWRSNQPQHF. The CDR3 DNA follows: TGCAGCCCCTGGCGGAGCAATCAGCCCCAGCATTTT.

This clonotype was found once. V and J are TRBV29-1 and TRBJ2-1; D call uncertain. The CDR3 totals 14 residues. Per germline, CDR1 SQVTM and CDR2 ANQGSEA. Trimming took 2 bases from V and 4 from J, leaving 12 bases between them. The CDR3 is CSVEMAGIYNEQFF. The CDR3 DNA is TGCAGCGTTGAAATGGCAGGAATTTACAATGAGCAGTTCTTC.

The CDR3 region is CASSDPIQVGSLYNEQFF. The CDR3 coding sequence is TGTGCCAGCAGTGATCCCATACAGGTCGGGAGCCTGTACAATGAGCAGTTCTTC. The genes are TRBV25-1 and TRBJ2-1, with a weak D call TRBD2 (6 bases). V lost 3 bases to trimming and J lost 4 bases, with 22 bases between them. This CDR3 region has 18 residues. The germline CDR1 and CDR2 sequences are MGHDK and SYGVNS. Based on the CDR3 plus reference TRBV25-1 and TRBJ2-1, the full variable domain is EADIYQTPRYLVIGTGKKITLECSQTMGHDKMYWYQQDPGMELHLIHYSYGVNSTEKGDLSSESTVSRIRTEHFPLTLESARPSHTSQYLCASSDPIQVGSLYNEQFFGPGTRLTVL.

CDR3 sequence (DNA): TGTGCCAGCAGAGAGACTCTGACAGGGGGCGGAAACACCATATATTTT. It specifies CASRETLTGGGNTIYF. This rearrangement joins TRBV6-2 or TRBV6-3 to TRBJ1-3; 10 bases agree with TRBD1. With 6 bases clipped from V and 4 bases from J, the junction kept 9 bases outside the gene matches. Germline loops: CDR1 MNHEY, CDR2 SVGEGT. This CDR3 has 16 residues.

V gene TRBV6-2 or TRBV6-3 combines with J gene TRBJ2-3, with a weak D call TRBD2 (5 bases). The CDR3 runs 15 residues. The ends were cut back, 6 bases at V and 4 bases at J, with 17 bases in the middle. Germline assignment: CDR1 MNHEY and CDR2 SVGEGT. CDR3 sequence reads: CASSRGSFGADTQYF. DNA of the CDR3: TGTGCCAGCAGCCGAGGGAGTTTTGGAGCAGATACGCAGTATTTT.

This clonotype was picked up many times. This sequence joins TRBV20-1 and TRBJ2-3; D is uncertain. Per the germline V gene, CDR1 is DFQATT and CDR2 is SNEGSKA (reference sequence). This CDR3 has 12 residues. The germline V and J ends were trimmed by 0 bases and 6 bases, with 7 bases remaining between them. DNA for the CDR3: TGCAGTGCTAGAGAAATTGTGGATACGCAGTATTTT. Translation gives CSAREIVDTQYF.

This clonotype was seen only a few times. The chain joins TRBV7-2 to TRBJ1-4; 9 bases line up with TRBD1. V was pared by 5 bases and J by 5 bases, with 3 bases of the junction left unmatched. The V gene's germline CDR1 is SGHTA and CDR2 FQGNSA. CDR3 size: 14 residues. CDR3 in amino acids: CASSPQGANEKLFF. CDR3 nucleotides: TGTGCCAGCAGCCCACAGGGGGCGAATGAAAAACTGTTTTTT.

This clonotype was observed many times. The CDR3 loop is CASSQDRMGGQETQYF. The CDR3 nucleotides are TGCGCCAGCAGCCAAGATCGCATGGGGGGACAGGAGACCCAGTACTTC. V is TRBV4-1 and J is TRBJ2-5, with D possibly TRBD1 on 7 matching bases. Germline lookup yields CDR1 MGHRA and CDR2 YSYEKL. Trimming left V 0 bases short and J 5 bases short, with 16 bases between. The CDR3 consists of 16 residues.

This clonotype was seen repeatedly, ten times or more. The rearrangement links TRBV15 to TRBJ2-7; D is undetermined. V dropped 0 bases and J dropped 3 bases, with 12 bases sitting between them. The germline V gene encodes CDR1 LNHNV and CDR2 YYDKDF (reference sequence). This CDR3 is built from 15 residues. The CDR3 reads CATSRDFGMSYEQYF. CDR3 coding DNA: TGTGCCACCAGCAGAGATTTTGGGATGAGCTACGAGCAGTACTTC.

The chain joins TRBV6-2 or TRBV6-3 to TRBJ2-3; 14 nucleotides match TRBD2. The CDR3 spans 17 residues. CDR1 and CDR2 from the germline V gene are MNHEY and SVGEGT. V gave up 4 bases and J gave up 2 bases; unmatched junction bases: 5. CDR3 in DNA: TGTGCCAGCAGTTTAAGGACTAGCGGGAGGCCCACAGATACGCAGTATTTT. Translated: CASSLRTSGRPTDTQYF.

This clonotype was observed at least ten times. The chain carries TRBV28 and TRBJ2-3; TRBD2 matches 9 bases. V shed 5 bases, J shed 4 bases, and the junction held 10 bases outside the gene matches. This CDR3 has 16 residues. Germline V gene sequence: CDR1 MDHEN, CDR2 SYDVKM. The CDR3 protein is CASSPISGSMADTQYF. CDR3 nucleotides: TGTGCCAGCAGTCCGATTAGCGGGAGTATGGCAGATACGCAGTATTTT.

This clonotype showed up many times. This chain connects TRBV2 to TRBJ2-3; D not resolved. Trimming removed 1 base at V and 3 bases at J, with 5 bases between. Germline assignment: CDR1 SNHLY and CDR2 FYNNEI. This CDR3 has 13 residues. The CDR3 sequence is CASSEVGTDTQYF. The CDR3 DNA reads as TGTGCCAGCAGTGAAGTTGGAACAGATACGCAGTATTTT.

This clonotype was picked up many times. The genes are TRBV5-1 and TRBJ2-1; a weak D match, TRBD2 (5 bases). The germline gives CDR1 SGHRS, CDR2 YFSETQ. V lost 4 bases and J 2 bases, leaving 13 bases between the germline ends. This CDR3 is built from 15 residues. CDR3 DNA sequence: TGCGCCAGCAGCATCGACCCAGCGGCCTACAATGAGCAGTTCTTC. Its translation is CASSIDPAAYNEQFF.